This TCR beta chain was documented in a study of blood T cell repertoires in COVID-19. Germline-derived CDR1 and CDR2 are MDHEN and SYDVKM. The CDR3 contains 12 residues. Trimming removed 10 bases at V and 1 base at J, with 10 bases between. Only in-frame clones appear in the TCRdb table, and some are missing; sequencing was by immunoSEQ multiplex PCR. The sample comprises 200,000 to 250,000 clones, 86% of which are singletons, and roughly 10% rests with the top ten. The chain couples TRBV28 to TRBJ1-1; a weak D match, TRBD1 (6 bases). This clonotype originated in a woman between 50 and 59 years old with COVID-19, enrolled during active disease. Sequencing was performed on peripheral blood. The CDR3 nucleotides read TGTGCCATCCAGACAGGGAACACTGAAGCTTTCTTT. Its protein is CAIQTGNTEAFF.